The subject of this entry is one T cell receptor (beta chain). After removal of 6 bases from V and 0 bases from J, the junction contained 1 base not matched to a gene. CDR3 length: 13 amino acids. Germline V lookup: CDR1 MGHDK, CDR2 SYGVNS. The data belong to a study of CD8+ T cells in alopecia areata. The authors extracted RNA and reverse transcribed it into cDNA as the sequencing template. Assay used: immunoSEQ multiplex PCR; TCRdb lists only in-frame clones, some missing. The sample holds 150,000 or so clones; around 50% are singletons and the top ten take approximately 6.5%. Patients with alopecia areata provided lesional scalp punch biopsies as well as peripheral blood.

Here the sequenced sample was CD4+ T cells sorted from blood, taken at week 0. The J gene is TRBJ1-1, the V gene TRBV25-1; 7 bases agree with TRBD1. This TCR came from a human donor with alopecia areata. The CDR3 protein is CASRGQMNTEAFF. The CDR3 region has the DNA TGTGCCAGCAGGGGACAGATGAACACTGAAGCTTTCTTT. Filled out from reference TRBV25-1 and TRBJ1-1, the complete variable domain reads EADIYQTPRYLVIGTGKKITLECSQTMGHDKMYWYQQDPGMELHLIHYSYGVNSTEKGDLSSESTVSRIRTEHFPLTLESARPSHTSQYLCASRGQMNTEAFFGQGTRLTVV.